One and the same sample provided the 31 T cell receptor beta chains below, sequenced in a study of patients and donors after allogeneic stem cell transplantation. Each CDR3 protein gets one entry after TCRdb re-called the RT-PCR reads with MiXCR. Among about 230,000 distinct CDR3 sequences listed, approximately 14% were seen once. Sequencing used blood, either unsorted or a sorted T cell fraction (not recorded which). The source is a human donor who was either an allogeneic HSCT recipient or a stem cell or donor lymphocyte infusion donor (not recorded which). It is not recorded whose cells these are; they may come from a transplant donor.

The genes are TRBV19 and TRBJ2-7; no firm D call. Germline lookup yields CDR1 LNHDA and CDR2 SQIVND (reference sequence). V lost 7 bases and J 1 base, leaving 8 bases between the germline ends. The CDR3 loop spans 12 amino acids. CDR3 sequence (DNA): TGTGCCAGTACCGACGATTCCTACGAGCAGTACTTC. As protein: CASTDDSYEQYF. Using reference TRBV19 and TRBJ2-7 for the parts outside the CDR3, the full variable domain is DGGITQSPKYLFRKEGQNVTLSCEQNLNHDAMYWYRQDPGQGLRLIYYSQIVNDFQKGDIAEGYSVSREKKESFPLTVTSAQKNPTAFYLCASTDDSYEQYFGPGTRLTVT.

The chain employs TRBV7-2 and TRBJ2-1; the match to TRBD2 covers 8 bases. The V gene's germline CDR1 is SGHTA and CDR2 FQGNSA. V gave up 1 base and J gave up 6 bases; unmatched junction bases: 8. The CDR3 totals 16 residues. CDR3 nucleotides: TGTGCCAGCAGCTTAGAAGTGGCGGGGGGATTCAATGAGCAGTTCTTC. This codes for CASSLEVAGGFNEQFF. The full variable domain, its missing parts supplied by reference TRBV7-2 and TRBJ2-1, is GAGVSQSPSNKVTEKGKDVELRCDPISGHTALYWYRQSLGQGLEFLIYFQGNSAPDKSGLPSDRFSAERTGGSVSTLTIQRTQQEDSAVYLCASSLEVAGGFNEQFFGPGTRLTVL.

This clonotype was detected many times. The chain is built from TRBV6-5 and TRBJ2-2, with D perhaps TRBD2 (6 bases). CDR1 and CDR2 (germline): MNHEY, SVGAGI. Trimming removed 2 bases at V and 6 bases at J, with 10 bases between. The CDR3 totals 14 residues. The CDR3 is CASSYPGGAGELFF. CDR3 DNA: TGTGCCAGCAGTTACCCCGGCGGGGCCGGGGAGCTGTTTTTT.

This clonotype turned up a few times. The chain recombines TRBV11-2 with TRBJ2-1, with a weak D call TRBD1 (6 bases). Germline V gene data show CDR1 as SGHAT and CDR2 as FQNNGV. Between the trimmed V and J ends, which lost 1 base and 9 bases, there was a span of 10 bases. CDR3 length equals 13 residues. CDR3 in DNA: TGTGCCAGCAGCTTAGTCAGGGGCGGTGAGCAGTTCTTC. This sequence encodes CASSLVRGGEQFF.

This clonotype has a count of ten or more. This chain uses TRBV5-1 with TRBJ2-1; D is possibly TRBD1 (5 bases). Germline V gives CDR1 SGHRS, CDR2 YFSETQ. The ends were cut back, 1 base at V and 0 bases at J, with 8 bases in the middle. This CDR3 is built from 15 residues. The CDR3 DNA reads as TGCGCCAGCAGCTTGATGACAGCCTCCTACAATGAGCAGTTCTTC. Protein product: CASSLMTASYNEQFF. The full variable domain, in which reference TRBV5-1 and TRBJ2-1 provide the parts outside the CDR3, is KAGVTQTPRYLIKTRGQQVTLSCSPISGHRSVSWYQQTPGQGLQFLFEYFSETQRNKGNFPGRFSGRQFSNSRSEMNVSTLELGDSALYLCASSLMTASYNEQFFGPGTRLTVL.

This clonotype was counted at least ten times. The chain links TRBV12-3 or TRBV12-4 to TRBJ2-1, with TRBD2 matching over 10 bases. The CDR3 covers 14 residues. The V segment lost 6 bases and the J segment 10 bases; nucleotides outside the gene matches: 9. The CDR3 loop is CASRPGLAIVEQFF. As DNA, the CDR3 is TGTGCCAGCAGACCGGGACTAGCGATAGTAGAGCAGTTCTTC.

At least ten counts were recorded for this clonotype. The chain links TRBV6-1 to TRBJ2-3, with D possibly TRBD2 on 8 matching bases. Germline CDR1 and CDR2: MNHNS and SASEGT. With 5 bases removed from V and 4 bases from J, the gap between germline ends came to 25 bases. This CDR3 is built from 18 residues. DNA of the CDR3: TGTGCCAGCAGTCGCCCCCCCGGGACTAGAGGGGGCCCAGATACGCAGTATTTT. Amino acid sequence: CASSRPPGTRGGPDTQYF.

This chain connects TRBV30 to TRBJ2-5; D gene ambiguous. V was trimmed by 2 bases and J by 0 bases, leaving 7 bases between them. The CDR3 covers 13 residues. The germline V gene encodes CDR1 GTSNPN and CDR2 SVGIG (reference sequence). This chain's CDR3 is CAWSTRNQETQYF. CDR3 nucleotides: TGTGCCTGGAGTACGAGGAACCAAGAGACCCAGTACTTC.

This clonotype was seen ten or more times. The chain employs TRBV4-3 and TRBJ2-7, with TRBD1 matching 7 bases. The CDR3 is made up of 14 amino acids. Germline V lookup: CDR1 LGHNA, CDR2 YSLEER. Trimming cost V 2 bases and J 3 bases; bases outside gene matches: 4. The CDR3 region has the DNA TGCGCCAGCAGCCAAACGACAGGGATCTACGAGCAGTACTTC. It codes for CASSQTTGIYEQYF.

The chain has TRBV6-1 and TRBJ2-6; possibly TRBD1 for D (7 bases). The V and J ends lost 6 bases and 4 bases respectively, with 19 bases between them. Looked up from germline, CDR1 is MNHNS and CDR2 is SASEGT. This CDR3 is 17 amino acids long. CDR3 sequence (DNA): TGTGCCAGCAGCCCCAGGGGGGTTGGGGCCGGGGCCAACGTCCTGACTTTC. It encodes CASSPRGVGAGANVLTF.

The chain combines TRBV14 with TRBJ2-1; 10 bases map to TRBD2. V lost 4 bases to trimming and J lost 9 bases; unmatched junction nucleotides: 6. Germline V gives CDR1 SGHDN, CDR2 FVKESK. CDR3 length equals 14 residues. CDR3 region: CASSLLAGVGEQFF. The DNA of the CDR3 is TGTGCCAGCAGCCTTCTAGCGGGAGTGGGTGAGCAGTTCTTC.

Concerning this clonotype: At one boundary the junction diverges from the germline segment, which might be a read error. The chain's CDR3 is CASSLANLRQGKNTGELFF. As DNA, the CDR3 is TGTGCTAGCAGCTTAGCAAACCTAAGACAGGGGAAGAACACCGGGGAGCTGTTTTTT. This sequence joins TRBV7-2 and TRBJ2-2, with 8 bases fitting TRBD1. CDR3 length: 19 amino acids. Looked up from germline, CDR1 is SGHTA and CDR2 is FQGNSA.

The chain is built from TRBV4-1 and TRBJ2-7; maybe TRBD2 (5 bases). Germline-derived CDR1 and CDR2 are MGHRA and YSYEKL. With 0 bases removed from V and 1 base from J, the gap between germline ends came to 10 bases. This CDR3 comprises 15 residues. CDR3 sequence: CASSQERARSYEQYF. The CDR3 bases are TGCGCCAGCAGCCAAGAGCGGGCCCGTTCCTACGAGCAGTACTTC.

As to this clonotype: Germline and junction disagree at one end, which may indicate a read error. The V call is TRBV7-7, the J call TRBJ1-3; the D is unclear. Germline V CDR1 and CDR2: SSHAT, FNYEAQ (reference sequence). This CDR3 is built from 13 residues. CDR3 amino acids: CASSPNPGDTIYF. Written as DNA, the CDR3 is TGTGCTAGCAGCCCCAATCCCGGGGACACCATATATTTT.

This clonotype appeared a few times. The chain employs TRBV5-1 and TRBJ2-2, with TRBD2 matching over 9 bases. The CDR3 loop spans 16 amino acids. Germline CDR1 reads SGHRS; CDR2 reads YFSETQ. Trimming at V came to 0 bases and at J to 2 bases, leaving 2 bases not matched to a gene. DNA of the CDR3: TGCGCCAGCAGCTTGGAGCTAGCGGGAAACACCGGGGAGCTGTTTTTT. It codes for CASSLELAGNTGELFF.

This clonotype was seen a few times. The genes are TRBV4-2 and TRBJ1-1; D is undetermined. Trimming stripped 3 bases from V and 1 base from J, with 6 bases between. Germline loops: CDR1 LGHNA, CDR2 YNFKEQ. The CDR3 covers 13 residues. The CDR3: CASSHPGNTEAFF. Here the CDR3 DNA reads TGTGCCAGCAGCCATCCGGGGAACACTGAAGCTTTCTTT.

This clonotype was recorded a few times. J is TRBJ1-3 and V is TRBV28; the match to TRBD1 covers 9 bases. V was clipped by 6 bases and J by 4 bases; unmatched bases: 7. Germline V gene data show CDR1 as MDHEN and CDR2 as SYDVKM. The CDR3 consists of 15 residues. The CDR3 loop reads CASRLSGTGGNTIYF. In nucleotides, the CDR3 is TGTGCCAGCAGACTCTCCGGGACAGGGGGAAACACCATATATTTT.

This clonotype was seen more than once but under ten times. Given a much more abundant clone one base away, this may be a read error. The V call is TRBV12-3 or TRBV12-4, the J call TRBJ2-5, with D unclear. Trimming removed 3 bases at V and 3 bases at J, with 5 bases between. The CDR3 sequence is 12 residues long. In DNA, the CDR3 is TGTGCCAGCAGTTTTGGAGAAGAGACCCAGTACTTC. This gives the protein CASSFGEETQYF.

This clonotype has ten or more counts. CDR3 DNA sequence: TGCGCCAGCAGCCAAGAAAGTCAGGGGTGGAATACTGAAGCTTTCTTT. Translated: CASSQESQGWNTEAFF. J is TRBJ1-1 and V is TRBV4-1, with D possibly being TRBD1 (6 bases). The CDR3 covers 16 residues. The V gene's germline CDR1 is MGHRA and CDR2 YSYEKL. V shed 0 bases and J shed 5 bases, with 16 bases lying between them.

The chain employs TRBV5-1 and TRBJ1-5; the D gene is possibly TRBD1 (6 bases). This CDR3 comprises 15 residues. From germline, CDR1 is SGHRS and CDR2 YFSETQ. Deletions cut 0 bases from V and 6 bases from J, with 13 bases between. The CDR3 protein is CASSLEPGASQPQHF. DNA of the CDR3: TGCGCCAGCAGCTTGGAACCGGGGGCGAGTCAGCCCCAGCATTTT.

The V and J genes are TRBV5-4 and TRBJ2-1, with unresolved D. The CDR3 spans 12 residues. The V end lost 1 base, the J end lost 8 bases, and 7 bases lay between the germline ends. Germline V gene lookup returns CDR1 SGHNT and CDR2 YYREEE (reference sequence). In DNA, the CDR3 is TGTGCCAGCAGCTTGCGACTCCATGAGCAGTTCTTC. It encodes CASSLRLHEQFF.

This clonotype has only a few counts. This chain uses TRBV7-3 with TRBJ2-3; D tentatively reads TRBD1 or TRBD2 (5 bases each). CDR1 is SGHTA, CDR2 FQGTGA, per germline. This CDR3 is built from 19 residues. The V end was cut by 2 bases, the J end by 1 base, with 22 bases between. The CDR3 sequence: CASSLYGPKRGRGTDTQYF. The DNA of the CDR3 is TGTGCCAGCAGCTTATATGGTCCAAAGAGGGGTCGTGGCACAGATACGCAGTATTTT.

This chain links TRBV6-1 with TRBJ1-2, with 8 nucleotides matching TRBD1. The CDR3 is 13 amino acids. V shed 5 bases and J 6 bases; nucleotides not matched to a gene: 5. Germline CDR1 MNHNS, CDR2 SASEGT. The CDR3 reads CASSLQGGDGYTF. DNA of the CDR3: TGTGCCAGCAGTCTACAGGGGGGGGATGGCTACACCTTC.

The rearrangement links TRBV27 to TRBJ1-6, with 8 bases aligning to TRBD1. Germline-derived CDR1 and CDR2 are MNHEY and SMNVEV (reference sequence). Trimming cost V 5 bases and J 0 bases; bases outside gene matches: 3. CDR3 size: 16 residues. The chain's CDR3 is CASSITGGSYNSPLHF. Written as DNA, the CDR3 is TGTGCCAGCAGTATAACAGGGGGCTCCTATAATTCACCCCTCCACTTT.

This clonotype appeared a few times. The chain has TRBV9 and TRBJ1-1; D not certain. Germline V gene sequence: CDR1 SGDLS, CDR2 YYNGEE. Between the trimmed V and J ends, which lost 2 bases and 2 bases, there was a span of 13 bases. There are 15 residues in the CDR3. The CDR3 nucleotides are TGTGCCAGCAGCGTCTTCGAGCGGGTAAACACTGAAGCTTTCTTT. As protein: CASSVFERVNTEAFF.

This clonotype has more than one count but fewer than ten. V gene TRBV4-1 combines with J gene TRBJ1-2; 11 nucleotides agree with TRBD1. The CDR3 has 17 amino acids. V dropped 0 bases and J dropped 2; count of bases not matched to a gene: 5. Germline V CDR1 and CDR2: MGHRA, YSYEKL. CDR3 sequence: CASSQDWGTGGNYGYTF. The CDR3 DNA follows: TGCGCCAGCAGCCAAGATTGGGGGACAGGGGGGAACTATGGCTACACCTTC.

The chain employs TRBV7-9 and TRBJ2-7; TRBD1 agrees at 10 bases. Trimming removed 5 bases from V and 6 bases from J; junction bases left unmatched: 4. The V gene's germline CDR1 is SEHNR and CDR2 FQNEAQ (reference sequence). The CDR3 sequence is 13 residues long. For the CDR3, the DNA is TGTGCCAGCAGCGTTGGACAGGGGGTCGAGCAGTACTTC. Translating gives CASSVGQGVEQYF.

This clonotype has a handful of counts. The genes are TRBV12-3 or TRBV12-4 and TRBJ1-1; D is perhaps TRBD1 (6 bases). V was trimmed by 3 bases and J by 5 bases, leaving 13 bases between them. This CDR3 has 14 amino acids. DNA for the CDR3: TGTGCCAGCAGTTTGAGGGGGGCAGGGACTGAAGCTTTCTTT. Translating gives CASSLRGAGTEAFF.

This clonotype was observed many times. The rearrangement links TRBV12-3 or TRBV12-4 to TRBJ2-7, with D possibly being TRBD1 (6 bases). Trimming removed 4 bases from V and 2 bases from J, with 9 bases in between. The CDR3 contains 13 residues. Written as DNA, the CDR3 is TGTGCCAGCAGTTCGCGACAGGCCTACGAGCAGTACTTC. This gives the protein CASSSRQAYEQYF.

This clonotype was found many times. This rearrangement joins TRBV5-1 to TRBJ2-1, with a possible D match to TRBD2 (5 bases). The V gene's germline CDR1 is SGHRS and CDR2 YFSETQ. Trimming took off 0 bases at V and 7 bases at J, with 11 bases between the two ends. This CDR3 spans 14 amino acids. DNA of the CDR3: TGCGCCAGCAGCTTGGGACTACCCTTGAATGAGCAGTTCTTC. Translated, it gives CASSLGLPLNEQFF.

The CDR3 bases are TGTGCCGGAGACAGCTTCTCTGGAAACACCATATATTTT. This sequence encodes CAGDSFSGNTIYF. V gene TRBV12-3 or TRBV12-4 combines with J gene TRBJ1-3, with D perhaps matching TRBD1 (5 bases). The CDR3 loop spans 13 amino acids. Trimming cost V 11 bases and J 0 bases, with 11 bases left between them.